One and the same sample provided the 29 T cell receptor beta chains below, sequenced in a study of post-analysis software for immune sequencing data. The TCR beta cDNA libraries carried unique molecular identifiers. Each CDR3 protein is one row after TCRdb ran MiXCR on the PCR reads. The sample shows about half a million distinct CDR3 sequences, approximately 34% of them seen only once. Study results and limitations: TRBV5-6, TRBV5-1 and TRBV20-1 belonged to a set of a handful of TRBV segments that were more frequent in patients than controls.

Antigens of these TCRs are unknown. Material for sequencing was blood. These receptors were collected from a girl aged 2-17 years with multiple sclerosis.

The chain joins TRBV10-3 to TRBJ2-1; tentative D call: TRBD1 (5 bases). There are 14 residues in the CDR3. Germline CDR1 is ENHRY and CDR2 is SYGVKD. Between the trimmed V and J ends, which lost 4 bases and 5 bases, there was a span of 12 bases. The DNA for the CDR3 is TGTGCCATCAGTGCTGTGGACACTAACAATGAGCAGTTCTTC. This sequence encodes CAISAVDTNNEQFF.

The rearrangement joins TRBV6-1 to TRBJ2-3, with 8 positions matching TRBD1. The V gene end was trimmed by 3 bases and the J gene end by 3 bases; junction bases not matched to a gene: 8. The CDR3 spans 16 residues. Germline assignment: CDR1 MNHNS and CDR2 SASEGT. This chain's CDR3 is CASSDYARGRTDTQYF. The CDR3 region has the DNA TGTGCCAGCAGTGACTACGCCAGGGGGCGAACAGATACGCAGTATTTT.

In regard to this clonotype: A much larger clonotype is one base distant, so this may be a read error. V and J are TRBV20-1 and TRBJ2-5; tentative D call: TRBD2 (5 bases). Per the germline V gene, CDR1 is DFQATT and CDR2 is SNEGSKA (reference sequence). Trimming took off 5 bases at V and 0 bases at J, with 22 bases between the two ends. The CDR3 contains 17 residues. The CDR3 bases are TGCAGTGCTCTCCCACTAAGGACTGCCAAATACCAAGAGACCCAGTACTTC. This gives the protein CSALPLRTAKYQETQYF.

This clonotype was found once. The chain joins TRBV13 to TRBJ2-5, with 12 bases identical to TRBD2. V dropped 8 bases and J dropped 4; count of bases not matched to a gene: 14. The CDR3 runs to 17 residues. Germline V gives CDR1 PRHDT, CDR2 FYEKMQ (reference sequence). This chain's CDR3 is CASGKTSGGINGETQYF. DNA for the CDR3: TGTGCCAGCGGGAAGACTAGCGGGGGAATTAATGGAGAGACCCAGTACTTC.

This sequence joins TRBV4-1 and TRBJ2-7; 7 bases line up with TRBD1. The length of the CDR3 is 16 residues. Germline values: CDR1 MGHRA, CDR2 YSYEKL. The trim removed 4 bases at V and 0 bases at J, leaving 9 bases unmatched. CDR3 amino acids: CASSLGDRVFSYEQYF. The CDR3 DNA reads as TGCGCCAGCAGCCTAGGCGACAGGGTCTTCTCCTACGAGCAGTACTTC.

About this clonotype: A much larger clone sits a single nucleotide away, making a read error possible. The genes are TRBV29-1 and TRBJ2-3; a possible D gene is TRBD2 (6 bases). Trimming left V 4 bases short and J 0 bases short, with 20 bases between. The CDR3 totals 17 residues. Germline values: CDR1 SQVTM, CDR2 ANQGSEA. CDR3 coding DNA: TGCAGCGTTGCGGGGGACGGAACCCGTTCTAGCACAGATACGCAGTATTTT. It specifies CSVAGDGTRSSTDTQYF.

The V and J genes are TRBV12-3 or TRBV12-4 and TRBJ1-6; D is unclear. V was clipped by 8 bases and J by 9 bases, with 20 bases between them. The CDR3 has 15 amino acids. CDR3 DNA sequence: TGTGCCAGCTCCCCCGGTATAGGGATAAGTTCACCCCTCCACTTT. This sequence encodes CASSPGIGISSPLHF.

The chain is built from TRBV5-1 and TRBJ2-3, with 11 positions matching TRBD2. Germline V CDR1 and CDR2: SGHRS, YFSETQ. The V gene end was trimmed by 4 bases and the J gene end by 4 bases; junction bases not matched to a gene: 14. The CDR3 spans 18 residues. This chain's CDR3 is CASSLEGLAGGQADTQYF. The DNA for the CDR3 is TGCGCCAGCAGCCTCGAGGGGCTAGCGGGGGGTCAGGCAGATACGCAGTATTTT.

This clonotype occurred a few times. CDR3 nucleotide sequence: TGCAGCGTTGAAGGGGTAAGGGAAGAGACCCAGTACTTC. It encodes CSVEGVREETQYF. The J gene is TRBJ2-5, the V gene TRBV29-1, with D unresolved. The CDR3 sequence is 13 residues long. Germline loops: CDR1 SQVTM, CDR2 ANQGSEA. V was clipped by 1 base and J by 3 bases, with 9 bases between them.

The gene calls are TRBV4-2 and TRBJ1-1, with D unresolved. V was pared by 4 bases and J by 0 bases, with 15 bases between. In germline, CDR1 is LGHNA, CDR2 YNFKEQ. This CDR3 comprises 16 residues. Here the CDR3 DNA reads TGTGCCAGCAGCCTCGTGGAGACCGGAATGAACACTGAAGCTTTCTTT. Translation: CASSLVETGMNTEAFF.

A remark on this clonotype: One junction end disagrees with the germline gene, perhaps due to a read error. The chain carries TRBV5-1 and TRBJ2-7, with 8 positions matching TRBD1. Germline loops: CDR1 SGHRS, CDR2 YFSETQ. This CDR3 is built from 11 residues. The chain's CDR3 is CAGSSDRVQYF. CDR3 in DNA: TGCGCCGGCAGCTCGGACAGGGTCCAGTACTTC.

The sample holds a few counts of this clonotype. V and J are TRBV11-2 and TRBJ1-2; 7 bases align to TRBD1. The length of the CDR3 is 14 residues. V dropped 5 bases and J dropped 4; count of bases not matched to a gene: 7. CDR1 and CDR2 from the germline V gene are SGHAT and FQNNGV. Written as DNA, the CDR3 is TGTGCCAGCAGCCTCAGGGGGAGCGGCTATGGCTACACCTTC. Encoded protein: CASSLRGSGYGYTF.

This clonotype was detected a few times. The chain joins TRBV10-3 to TRBJ1-2, with 7 bases matching TRBD1. Trimming removed 10 bases from V and 7 bases from J; junction bases left unmatched: 12. Looked up from germline, CDR1 is ENHRY and CDR2 is SYGVKD. CDR3 length: 13 amino acids. The CDR3 here is CATATGTSGGYTF. The CDR3 coding sequence is TGTGCCACCGCGACAGGGACTAGTGGTGGCTACACCTTC.

The chain employs TRBV11-3 and TRBJ2-1; TRBD1 is a possible D gene (5 bases). The CDR3 consists of 14 residues. Germline V gives CDR1 SGHNT, CDR2 YENEEA. V was trimmed by 5 bases and J by 1 base, leaving 9 bases between them. As DNA, the CDR3 is TGTGCCAGCAGCCAGGACACTTCCTACAATGAGCAGTTCTTC. It codes for CASSQDTSYNEQFF.

This clonotype was counted only a few times. The rearrangement joins TRBV29-1 to TRBJ2-5, with D possibly being TRBD1 (6 bases). Germline V lookup: CDR1 SQVTM, CDR2 ANQGSEA. The CDR3 has 15 amino acids. V was trimmed by 7 bases and J by 5 bases, leaving 23 bases between them. The CDR3 DNA follows: TGCAGCGCTGAGGTCTGGGACATGGGTATGGAGACCCAGTACTTC. As protein: CSAEVWDMGMETQYF.

This chain's CDR3 is CASGAGYGYTF. In DNA form, the CDR3 reads TGTGCCAGCGGCGCGGGCTATGGCTACACCTTC. The rearrangement uses TRBV3-1 and TRBJ1-2; the D is unclear. The V gene lost 8 bases and the J gene lost 4 bases, with 8 bases spanning the gap. This CDR3 region has 11 residues. CDR1 and CDR2 (germline): LGHDT, YNNKEL (reference sequence).

This chain uses TRBV20-1 with TRBJ2-1; a possible D gene is TRBD1 (6 bases). The germline CDR1 and CDR2 sequences are DFQATT and SNEGSKA (reference sequence). This CDR3 spans 18 amino acids. V lost 6 bases to trimming and J lost 3 bases, with 27 bases between them. The DNA of the CDR3 is TGCAGTGCCGTAGAGATTGAGGGCGAGAGGGGGAACTACAATGAGCAGTTCTTC. Translating it yields CSAVEIEGERGNYNEQFF.

V and J are TRBV5-1 and TRBJ1-1; TRBD1 agrees at 7 bases. The CDR3 sequence is 15 residues long. Germline CDR1 is SGHRS and CDR2 is YFSETQ. J gave up 0 bases and V 2 bases, and 4 bases lay outside the gene matches. The CDR3 protein is CASSFEQGVNTEAFF. CDR3 DNA sequence: TGCGCCAGCAGCTTTGAGCAGGGGGTGAACACTGAAGCTTTCTTT.

The chain is built from TRBV7-3 and TRBJ1-1; D might be TRBD1 (5 bases). CDR3 size: 15 residues. In germline, CDR1 is SGHTA, CDR2 FQGTGA. Trimming cost V 2 bases and J 1 base, with 11 bases left between them. For the CDR3, the DNA is TGTGCCAGCAGCTTATCGGCCCAGGGGAACACTGAAGCTTTCTTT. Residues: CASSLSAQGNTEAFF.

This rearrangement joins TRBV20-1 to TRBJ2-7; no clear D gene. The CDR3 runs 14 residues. Deletions cut 3 bases from V and 0 bases from J, with 12 bases between. Germline CDR1 reads DFQATT; CDR2 reads SNEGSKA (reference sequence). CDR3 region: CSASPAPPSYEQYF. The DNA for the CDR3 is TGCAGTGCTAGTCCGGCGCCCCCCTCCTACGAGCAGTACTTC.

The J gene is TRBJ1-5, the V gene TRBV28, with D possibly being TRBD1 (5 bases). Germline CDR1 reads MDHEN; CDR2 reads SYDVKM. The CDR3 has 17 amino acids. V lost 8 bases, J lost 0 bases, and 20 bases lay in between. The CDR3 nucleotides read TGTGCCAGCGGAGGGACGCTAAAGACCTATAGCAATCAGCCCCAGCATTTT. It yields the protein CASGGTLKTYSNQPQHF.

The chain recombines TRBV6-5 with TRBJ2-2; 9 bases agree with TRBD2. V shed 6 bases, J shed 8 bases, and the junction held 10 bases outside the gene matches. Germline CDR1 reads MNHEY; CDR2 reads SVGAGI. CDR3 length: 15 residues. CDR3 bases: TGTGCCAGCAGCCGGGAGAGCGGGGGGTCTGGGGAGCTGTTTTTT. Protein: CASSRESGGSGELFF.

This chain uses TRBV6-5 with TRBJ2-2; 12 nucleotides line up with TRBD2. Trimming at V came to 6 bases and at J to 7 bases, leaving 3 bases not matched to a gene. This CDR3 has 14 amino acids. Germline assignment: CDR1 MNHEY and CDR2 SVGAGI. This chain's CDR3 is CASRLAGGRGELFF. DNA for the CDR3: TGTGCCAGCAGACTAGCGGGGGGCCGCGGGGAGCTGTTTTTT.

As concerns this clonotype: At one end the junction does not follow the germline gene, possibly because of a read error. The rearrangement uses TRBV10-3 and TRBJ2-3; 7 bases line up with TRBD1. The CDR3 is 14 amino acids. Germline V gene lookup returns CDR1 ENHRY and CDR2 SYGVKD. The CDR3 loop reads CPIAGGLGTDTQYF. CDR3 coding DNA: TGTCCCATAGCAGGGGGATTGGGCACAGATACGCAGTATTTT.

This chain uses TRBV4-1 with TRBJ1-5, with D perhaps matching TRBD1 (6 bases). Trimming shortened V by 2 bases and J by 1 base, and 15 bases separated the two germline ends. The CDR3 runs to 17 residues. The germline V gene has CDR1 MGHRA and CDR2 YSYEKL. CDR3 amino acids: CASSQSPSTGSNQPQHF. The CDR3 nucleotides are TGCGCCAGCAGCCAATCACCCAGCACAGGGAGCAATCAGCCCCAGCATTTT.

V gene TRBV6-1 combines with J gene TRBJ2-5; 8 bases agree with TRBD1. The CDR3 runs to 14 residues. J was trimmed by 11 bases and V by 9 bases; bases with no gene match: 17. Germline V gives CDR1 MNHNS, CDR2 SASEGT. The CDR3 region is CARHRDRPDNEQYF. In DNA form, the CDR3 reads TGTGCCAGACATCGGGACAGGCCAGACAATGAGCAGTACTTC.

Only a few counts were recorded for this clonotype. V and J are TRBV7-9 and TRBJ2-1; tentative D call: TRBD1 (5 bases). Between the trimmed V and J ends, which lost 5 bases and 8 bases, there was a span of 16 bases. CDR3 length equals 14 residues. From germline, CDR1 is SEHNR and CDR2 FQNEAQ (reference sequence). DNA of the CDR3: TGTGCCAGCAGCCCTAATTCATGGGGCCATGAGCAGTTCTTC. As protein: CASSPNSWGHEQFF.

The J gene is TRBJ2-7, the V gene TRBV20-1; tentatively, D is TRBD1 (6 bases). Germline-derived CDR1 and CDR2 are DFQATT and SNEGSKA (reference sequence). V lost 0 bases and J 2 bases, leaving 17 bases between the germline ends. CDR3 length: 16 amino acids. DNA of the CDR3: TGCAGTGCTAGAGATTTCGTTGGGGGCAGCCCCTACGAGCAGTACTTC. It codes for CSARDFVGGSPYEQYF.

The chain is built from TRBV15 and TRBJ1-6; D unresolved. Per germline, CDR1 LNHNV and CDR2 YYDKDF (reference sequence). The CDR3 is 15 amino acids. V lost 0 bases and J lost 11, with 14 bases in between. CDR3 region: CATSRDVGGSAPLHF. The CDR3 DNA sequence: TGTGCCACCAGCAGAGATGTGGGAGGGTCGGCACCCCTCCACTTT.